This T cell receptor (beta chain) was captured by sequencing in a study of control samples from healthy donors and cancer patients. CDR3 length: 16 amino acids. Germline V CDR1 and CDR2: KGHDR, SFDVKD. Between the trimmed V and J ends, which lost 2 bases and 6 bases, there was a span of 19 bases. Generated by immunoSEQ multiplex PCR, the TCRdb table keeps only in-frame clones and is missing some. This table holds 120,000 or so clones, roughly 91% found once. Source material: blood. This chain connects TRBV24-1 to TRBJ2-7, with a weak D call TRBD2 (5 bases). The source is a man aged 40-55 years in good health. The CDR3 DNA reads as TGTGCCACCAGTGATTCAGGACGTGGATTTGGGAGCGAGCAGTACTTC. Protein product: CATSDSGRGFGSEQYF.